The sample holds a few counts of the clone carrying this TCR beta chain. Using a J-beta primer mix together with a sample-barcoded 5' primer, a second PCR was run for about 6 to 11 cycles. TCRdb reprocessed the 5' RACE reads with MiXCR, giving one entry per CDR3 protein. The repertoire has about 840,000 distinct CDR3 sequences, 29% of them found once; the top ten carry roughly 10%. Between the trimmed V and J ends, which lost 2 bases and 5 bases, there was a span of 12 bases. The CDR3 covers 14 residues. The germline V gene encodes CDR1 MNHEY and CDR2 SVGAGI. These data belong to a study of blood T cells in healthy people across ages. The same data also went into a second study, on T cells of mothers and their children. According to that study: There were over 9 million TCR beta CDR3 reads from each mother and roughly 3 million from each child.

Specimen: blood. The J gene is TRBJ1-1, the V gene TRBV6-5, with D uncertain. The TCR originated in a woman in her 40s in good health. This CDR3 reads CASSYAPSPTEAFF. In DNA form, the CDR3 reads TGTGCCAGCAGTTACGCCCCTTCACCAACTGAAGCTTTCTTT.